This T cell receptor beta chain emerged from a study of OX40 agonist ivuxolimab in advanced cancers. Study details: Patients in the trial were receiving intravenous ivuxolimab every 2 weeks, at doses of 0.01 to 10 mg/kg. 40% to 50% of patients had received prior checkpoint inhibitor therapy. Two patients with cutaneous melanoma and one with hepatocellular carcinoma, three in total, showed partial responses.

This table comes from immunoSEQ multiplex PCR, and its TCRdb copy is limited to in-frame clones, with some not included. This sample has about 19,000 clones, with around 80% found just once. Study-wide results and limits: Clonal expansion was among the lowest in partial responders at 0.1-3.0 mg/kg, especially CD8+.

Concerning this clone: Antigen specificity is unknown.

This material consisted of CD4+ or CD8+ T cells sorted from blood, taken in a trial of the OX40 agonist ivuxolimab. This receptor was obtained from an adult with an advanced solid tumor such as melanoma, head and neck, liver or kidney cancer.

The CDR3 is CASSVSGTHGYTF. The CDR3 coding sequence is TGTGCCAGCAGCGTTTCCGGGACCCATGGCTACACCTTC. The chain recombines TRBV5-6 with TRBJ1-2; possible D gene TRBD1, 5 bases. Germline V gene data show CDR1 as SGHDT and CDR2 as YYEEEE. This CDR3 contains 13 residues. Trimming removed 4 bases from V and 6 bases from J, with 13 bases in between.